This is a list of T cell receptor beta chains from one sample in a study of metastatic and nonmetastatic thyroid tumors. TCRdb re-processed the PCR reads through MiXCR. The sample holds thousands of clones; approximately 28% are singletons and the top ten take about 21%. The source material was tumor tissue. The source of these receptors is a female donor with papillary thyroid cancer or a benign thyroid nodule (not recorded which). Some clones in this sample may be carry-over from other donors' samples. The CDR3 runs from the conserved cysteine through the conserved F or W. The order of the fields is clone size, J gene, V gene, D gene, CDR3 protein, CDR3 DNA. D genes are given only for firm matches. A clone size is listed for some rows: how often the clone was seen (once, few, many), or a class if it is expanded.

.,TRBJ1-6,TRBV10-2,.,CASRPDSSSPLHF,TGCGCCAGCAGGCCCGACAGTAGTTCACCCCTCCACTTT
many,TRBJ2-5,TRBV6-1,.,CASSENAGSQETQYF,TGTGCCAGCAGTGAAAATGCAGGGTCCCAAGAGACCCAGTACTTC
.,TRBJ2-2,TRBV20-1,TRBD2,CSSLSWGGTGELFF,TGCAGTTCTCTAAGCTGGGGGGGCACCGGGGAGCTGTTTTTT
once,TRBJ1-6,TRBV11-2,TRBD1,CASTPGQAYNSPLHF,TGTGCCAGCACTCCAGGACAGGCATATAATTCACCCCTCCACTTT
many,TRBJ2-1,TRBV4-3,.,CASSVGLDRYNEQFF,TGCGCCAGCAGCGTAGGGTTGGACCGATACAATGAGCAGTTCTTC
few,TRBJ2-2,TRBV6-1,.,CASSVVPGELFF,TGTGCCAGCAGTGTAGTCCCCGGGGAGCTGTTTTTT
.,TRBJ1-5,TRBV2,.,CASSYGPYNQPQHF,TGTGCCAGCAGTTACGGGCCATACAATCAGCCCCAGCATTTT
many,TRBJ2-3,TRBV20-1,.,CSASGSGNTQYF,TGCAGTGCTAGCGGGAGTGGGAATACGCAGTATTTT
.,TRBJ2-2,TRBV30,TRBD2,CAWRPSGGELFF,TGTGCCTGGAGACCTAGCGGCGGGGAGCTGTTTTTT
many,TRBJ1-1,TRBV12-3/TRBV12-4,.,CASSLSQNTEAFF,TGTGCCAGCAGTTTAAGTCAGAACACTGAAGCTTTCTTT
.,TRBJ2-7,TRBV30,TRBD2,CAWRVAGGPEEQYF,TGTGCCTGGAGGGTAGCGGGAGGGCCGGAGGAGCAGTACTTC
few,TRBJ2-7,TRBV28,.,CASTSSTGGGREQYF,TGTGCCAGCACGTCTTCGACGGGGGGCGGTCGGGAGCAGTACTTC
once,TRBJ2-7,TRBV7-9,TRBD1,CASSPDRGSLYEQYF,TGTGCCAGCAGCCCCGACAGGGGTTCACTATACGAGCAGTACTTC
few,TRBJ2-7,TRBV6-1,TRBD1,CASGMEGGAGEQYF,TGTGCCAGCGGGATGGAAGGGGGCGCGGGCGAGCAGTACTTC
medium-sized,TRBJ1-5,TRBV28,.,CAINRGPSNQPQHF,TGTGCCATCAACCGGGGGCCCAGCAATCAGCCCCAGCATTTT
medium-sized,TRBJ1-1,TRBV12-5,.,CASRGEMNTEAFF,TGTGCTTCCCGGGGGGAAATGAACACTGAAGCTTTCTTT
.,TRBJ1-2,TRBV20-1,TRBD1,CSASGQGGWEGYTF,TGCAGTGCTTCCGGACAGGGAGGTTGGGAAGGCTACACCTTC
medium-sized,TRBJ2-3,TRBV28,TRBD1,CASNQRQGGTDTQYF,TGTGCCAGCAACCAACGACAGGGGGGGACAGATACGCAGTATTTT
.,TRBJ2-5,TRBV20-1,TRBD2,CSAPPRGRARETQYF,TGCAGTGCTCCCCCCCGCGGGAGGGCCCGAGAGACCCAGTACTTC
.,TRBJ1-1,TRBV30,.,CAWSVRGFNTEAFF,TGTGCCTGGAGTGTAAGGGGGTTCAACACTGAAGCTTTCTTT
.,TRBJ1-2,TRBV6-1,TRBD1,CASSETGGRGYYGYTF,TGTGCCAGCAGTGAAACAGGGGGCCGGGGGTACTATGGCTACACCTTC
few,TRBJ2-7,TRBV27,TRBD2,CASSLTAGGLFYEQYF,TGTGCCAGCAGTTTAACAGCGGGAGGGTTGTTCTACGAGCAGTACTTC
few,TRBJ2-7,TRBV6-1,.,CASSASNRVQGYEQYF,TGTGCCAGCAGTGCTTCCAACAGGGTCCAAGGGTACGAGCAGTACTTC
few,TRBJ2-1,TRBV6-1,.,CASSLRGSTYNEQFF,TGTGCCAGCAGCCTCCGGGGGAGCACCTACAATGAGCAGTTCTTC
many,TRBJ2-2,TRBV18,TRBD1,CASSPLSPGQGYTGELFF,TGTGCCAGCTCACCTTTGTCTCCGGGACAGGGCTACACCGGGGAGCTGTTTTTT
few,TRBJ2-3,TRBV5-1,TRBD2,CASSLASGSGSDTQYF,TGCGCCAGCAGCTTGGCTAGCGGGAGTGGGTCAGATACGCAGTATTTT
many,TRBJ2-1,TRBV9,TRBD2,CASSATSGRSNEQFF,TGTGCCAGCAGTGCAACTAGCGGGAGGAGCAATGAGCAGTTCTTC
medium-sized,TRBJ2-3,TRBV13,.,CASSPRQGSTDTQYF,TGTGCCAGCAGCCCCCGTCAGGGAAGCACAGATACGCAGTATTTT
many,TRBJ2-7,TRBV6-2/TRBV6-3,TRBD1,CASSFGTGSEQYF,TGTGCCAGCAGTTTTGGGACAGGGTCCGAGCAGTACTTC
.,TRBJ1-1,TRBV4-2,TRBD1,CASSQVRTGGTEAFF,TGTGCCAGCAGCCAAGTCCGGACAGGGGGCACTGAAGCTTTCTTT
many,TRBJ2-7,TRBV4-3,TRBD2,CASSQDPSGRAYEQYF,TGCGCCAGCAGCCAAGATCCAAGCGGGAGGGCTTACGAGCAGTACTTC
medium-sized,TRBJ2-5,TRBV7-6,TRBD1,CASSLEQGAFETQYF,TGTGCCAGCAGCTTAGAACAGGGGGCGTTTGAGACCCAGTACTTC
.,TRBJ2-7,TRBV7-2,TRBD1,CASSLARWWGATGGNEQYF,TGTGCCAGCAGCTTAGCCCGTTGGTGGGGCGCGACAGGGGGCAACGAGCAGTACTTC
.,TRBJ2-1,TRBV7-3,TRBD1,CASSLTSYGVQGDREQFF,TGTGCCAGCAGCTTAACGTCTTACGGCGTCCAGGGGGACAGGGAGCAGTTCTTC
.,TRBJ2-7,TRBV28,.,CASSDPGSYEQYF,TGTGCCAGCAGTGACCCGGGTTCCTACGAGCAGTACTTC
few,TRBJ2-1,TRBV6-4,.,CASSETGGAGEQFF,TGTGCCAGCAGTGAGACGGGCGGGGCTGGGGAGCAGTTCTTC
few,TRBJ2-3,TRBV12-3/TRBV12-4,TRBD2,CASSLASGITDTQYF,TGTGCCAGCAGTTTGGCTAGCGGGATCACAGATACGCAGTATTTT
.,TRBJ2-7,TRBV19,TRBD1,CASQDRVGCDQYF,TGTGCCAGTCAGGACAGGGTTGGCTGCGATCAGTACTTC